The 26 T cell receptor beta chains below come from one sample, sequenced in a study of cytomegalovirus exposure and HLA in healthy donors. 13 Jbeta primers and 60 Vbeta primers were used for the PCR. The assay was immunoSEQ multiplex PCR, and TCRdb's table has in-frame clones only and misses some. In the table there are about 130,000 clones, approximately 74% of which are singletons. The sequenced material came from PBMCs. These receptors all stem from a man in his forties in good health and CMV-seropositive.

The V and J genes are TRBV21-1 and TRBJ2-3; TRBD2 is taken as the D call from the table, unchecked against the DNA. TRBV21-1 is a pseudogene locus. The CDR3 totals 17 residues. The CDR3 nucleotides are TGTGCCAGCAGAGCAACACGGAGGCAGGATAGATCAGATACGCAGTATTTT. Amino acid sequence: CASRATRRQDRSDTQYF.

This clone was recorded once. The chain couples TRBV21-1 to TRBJ1-6; TRBD1 is the table's D call and was not checked against the DNA. TRBV21-1 corresponds to a pseudogene. CDR3 size: 16 residues. CDR3 in amino acids: CASSKGNTGNNSPLHF. CDR3 DNA: TGTGCCAGCAGCAAAGGGAATACAGGGAATAATTCACCCCTCCACTTT.

V and J are TRBV6-5 and TRBJ2-7, with 8 positions matching TRBD2. The V gene end was trimmed by 6 bases and the J gene end by 6 bases; junction bases not matched to a gene: 13. CDR3 length: 15 amino acids. Germline loops: CDR1 MNHEY, CDR2 SVGAGI. The CDR3 here is CASSPGGYNAGEQYF. The CDR3 nucleotides are TGTGCCAGCAGCCCGGGGGGGTACAATGCCGGCGAGCAGTACTTC.

The chain recombines TRBV11-2 with TRBJ1-2, with D unresolved. Per germline, CDR1 SGHAT and CDR2 FQNNGV. The CDR3 has 14 residues. V lost 3 bases and J lost 0, with 8 bases in between. CDR3 nucleotides: TGTGCCAGCAGCTTTAACAACGCTAACTATGGCTACACCTTC. This sequence encodes CASSFNNANYGYTF.

The rearrangement joins TRBV6-1 to TRBJ1-2; 10 bases match TRBD1. The V and J ends lost 8 bases and 7 bases, in that order; junction bases with no gene match: 13. Germline V gives CDR1 MNHNS, CDR2 SASEGT. The CDR3 covers 15 residues. The CDR3 bases are TGTGCCAGCGACTCTCCCGGGACAGGGGATGCTGGCTACACCTTC. As protein: CASDSPGTGDAGYTF.

This chain uses TRBV27 with TRBJ2-7; maybe TRBD1 (6 bases). CDR3 length: 16 residues. CDR1 MNHEY and CDR2 SMNVEV come from the germline V gene (reference sequence). V was pared by 0 bases and J by 0 bases, with 12 bases between. CDR3 amino acids: CASSLSGGLSSYEQYF. The CDR3 bases are TGTGCCAGCAGTTTATCTGGGGGCCTGAGCTCCTACGAGCAGTACTTC.

The rearrangement joins TRBV29-1 to TRBJ1-5; the match to TRBD1 covers 10 bases. V dropped 6 bases and J dropped 7; count of bases not matched to a gene: 6. This CDR3 is built from 13 residues. Germline V lookup: CDR1 SQVTM, CDR2 ANQGSEA. CDR3 sequence (DNA): TGCAGCGTGGCCGGGACAGGGGACCAGCCCCAGCATTTT. Translated: CSVAGTGDQPQHF.

V and J are TRBV2 and TRBJ2-1, with D tentatively TRBD1 (6 bases). The CDR3 loop spans 13 amino acids. Germline V gene lookup returns CDR1 SNHLY and CDR2 FYNNEI. Trimming cost V 2 bases and J 7 bases, with 9 bases left between them. The CDR3 DNA reads as TGTGCCAGCAGTGAACAGGGGATGAATGAGCAGTTCTTC. It specifies CASSEQGMNEQFF.

The gene calls are TRBV7-9 and TRBJ1-3, with D maybe TRBD1 (5 bases). Germline V CDR1 and CDR2: SEHNR, FQNEAQ (reference sequence). V was shortened by 5 bases and J by 7 bases, with 9 bases between the two germline ends. There are 12 residues in the CDR3. The CDR3 nucleotides read TGTGCCAGCAGCCTGGGGGGGAACACCATATATTTT. Its protein is CASSLGGNTIYF.

The chain recombines TRBV11-2 with TRBJ1-2; D ambiguous. This CDR3 spans 13 amino acids. V lost 5 bases and J lost 7, with 14 bases in between. The germline V gene has CDR1 SGHAT and CDR2 FQNNGV. The CDR3 DNA is TGTGCCAGCAGCCCCACCCGCTCTAGTGGCTACACCTTC. This codes for CASSPTRSSGYTF.

CDR3 nucleotide sequence: TGTGCCAGCAGTGATATTCCTAACTATGGCTACACCTTC. Translating gives CASSDIPNYGYTF. The J gene is TRBJ1-2, the V gene TRBV25-1; D ambiguous. The CDR3 is 13 amino acids. Germline-derived CDR1 and CDR2 are MGHDK and SYGVNS. V was shortened by 3 bases and J by 0 bases, with 5 bases between the two germline ends.

In this sample, this clone turned up once. In nucleotides, the CDR3 is TGTGCCAGCAGTGAAGCGGCCGTCGTGACAGGGCAGGGCGGGGAGCTGTTTTTT. This translates into CASSEAAVVTGQGGELFF. This chain uses TRBV2 with TRBJ2-2, with 7 bases that match TRBD1. The CDR3 runs 18 residues. Per germline, CDR1 SNHLY and CDR2 FYNNEI. With 0 bases clipped from V and 7 bases from J, the junction kept 14 bases outside the gene matches. Full variable domain (rest looked up from reference TRBV2 and TRBJ2-2): EPEVTQTPSHQVTQMGQEVILRCVPISNHLYFYWYRQILGQKVEFLVSFYNNEISEKSEIFDDQFSVERPDGSNFTLKIRSTKLEDSAMYFCASSEAAVVTGQGGELFFGEGSRLTVL.

V is TRBV6-5 and J is TRBJ1-1; D is ambiguous. CDR3 length: 16 amino acids. Germline V gives CDR1 MNHEY, CDR2 SVGAGI. V was cut by 3 bases and J by 4 bases, with 18 bases left in between. The CDR3 here is CASSYSRVGEGTEAFF. DNA for the CDR3: TGTGCCAGCAGTTATTCGAGGGTCGGGGAAGGCACTGAAGCTTTCTTT.

This clone was observed a single time. The chain has TRBV30 and TRBJ1-6, with 12 bases identical to TRBD1. The CDR3 is 16 amino acids. Germline assignment: CDR1 GTSNPN and CDR2 SVGIG (reference sequence). J lost 11 bases, V lost 1 base, and 9 bases had no gene match. CDR3 DNA sequence: TGTGCCTGGAGTGAGGGACAGGGGGCCAAGAGGGCACCCCTCCACTTT. This codes for CAWSEGQGAKRAPLHF.

This sequence joins TRBV7-9 and TRBJ2-7; TRBD1 matches at 11 bases. V shed 5 bases and J 6 bases; nucleotides not matched to a gene: 9. The CDR3 consists of 15 residues. Germline lookup yields CDR1 SEHNR and CDR2 FQNEAQ (reference sequence). The CDR3 nucleotides are TGTGCCAGCAGCAAAGGGACAGGGGGTTTCGTCGAGCAGTACTTC. Its protein product is CASSKGTGGFVEQYF.

V usage is TRBV5-1 and J usage is TRBJ2-7; 11 nucleotides line up with TRBD1. CDR1 and CDR2 from the germline V gene are SGHRS and YFSETQ. The CDR3 loop spans 14 amino acids. V shed 4 bases, J shed 4 bases, and the junction held 4 bases outside the gene matches. As DNA, the CDR3 is TGCGCCAGCAGCCCGGACAGGGGGCATTACGAGCAGTACTTC. Amino acids: CASSPDRGHYEQYF.

This sequence joins TRBV12-5 and TRBJ2-5, with a tentative D call TRBD2 (5 bases). V shed 4 bases and J shed 5 bases, with 14 bases lying between them. Germline CDR1 LGHNT, CDR2 FRNRAP. The CDR3 spans 14 residues. CDR3: CASGSGMLAETQYF. In nucleotides, the CDR3 is TGTGCTAGTGGTTCCGGGATGTTGGCGGAGACCCAGTACTTC.

The genes are TRBV7-9 and TRBJ2-5, with TRBD2 matching over 8 bases. Per the germline V gene, CDR1 is SEHNR and CDR2 is FQNEAQ (reference sequence). With 10 bases clipped from V and 4 bases from J, the junction kept 11 bases outside the gene matches. The CDR3 consists of 14 residues. CDR3 in DNA: TGTGCCACCGCAGCAGCGGGGGACCGAGAGACCCAGTACTTC. Translated, it gives CATAAAGDRETQYF.

The chain is built from TRBV15 and TRBJ1-5; D is perhaps TRBD1 (6 bases). V lost 2 bases and J 0 bases, leaving 8 bases between the germline ends. The germline V gene has CDR1 LNHNV and CDR2 YYDKDF (reference sequence). The CDR3 is made up of 15 amino acids. CDR3 coding DNA: TGTGCCACCAGCAGAACAGGGTTTAGCAATCAGCCCCAGCATTTT. It codes for CATSRTGFSNQPQHF.

This chain joins TRBV4-3 and TRBJ2-1; 14 positions match TRBD2. V was clipped by 3 bases and J by 7 bases; unmatched bases: 2. In germline, CDR1 is LGHNA, CDR2 YSLEER. The CDR3 has 15 amino acids. As DNA, the CDR3 is TGCGCCAGCAGCCAGGGGACTAGCGGGAGAAATGAGCAGTTCTTC. Translating it yields CASSQGTSGRNEQFF.

The chain has TRBV6-4 and TRBJ2-3, with D maybe TRBD1 (5 bases). Germline values: CDR1 MRHNA, CDR2 SNTAGT. This CDR3 spans 14 amino acids. With 3 bases removed from V and 0 bases from J, the gap between germline ends came to 7 bases. This CDR3 reads CASSEQASTDTQYF. As DNA, the CDR3 is TGTGCCAGCAGTGAACAGGCCAGCACAGATACGCAGTATTTT.

The gene calls are TRBV11-2 and TRBJ2-7, with 9 bases identical to TRBD1. Per the germline V gene, CDR1 is SGHAT and CDR2 is FQNNGV. V was clipped by 4 bases and J by 3 bases; unmatched bases: 4. The CDR3 loop spans 14 amino acids. Here the CDR3 reads CASSSGTGYYEQYF. CDR3 bases: TGTGCCAGCAGCTCCGGGACAGGGTACTACGAGCAGTACTTC.

This clone was seen only once. The chain joins TRBV6-1 to TRBJ2-3; D remains unclear. Per germline, CDR1 MNHNS and CDR2 SASEGT. This CDR3 has 14 residues. V was shortened by 5 bases and J by 0 bases, with 9 bases between the two germline ends. The CDR3 protein is CASSQLTSTDTQYF. The CDR3, as DNA: TGTGCCAGCAGTCAACTTACTAGCACAGATACGCAGTATTTT.

The V call is TRBV29-1, the J call TRBJ2-5; tentative D call: TRBD2 (6 bases). The CDR3 has 13 residues. Deletions cut 6 bases from V and 5 bases from J, with 16 bases between. The germline V gene encodes CDR1 SQVTM and CDR2 ANQGSEA. CDR3 nucleotides: TGCAGCGTCGACACAGGACTACCGGAGACCCAGTACTTC. It yields the protein CSVDTGLPETQYF.

J is TRBJ2-7 and V is TRBV9; 7 bases are a match to TRBD1. J gave up 5 bases and V 0 bases, and 2 bases lay outside the gene matches. CDR3 length: 13 residues. Looked up from germline, CDR1 is SGDLS and CDR2 is YYNGEE. The CDR3 bases are TGTGCCAGCAGCGTAGACAGGGGCGACGAGCAGTACTTC. Its translation: CASSVDRGDEQYF.

This chain joins TRBV15 and TRBJ1-5; tentative D call: TRBD1 (5 bases). The CDR3 length is 15 residues. The V gene lost 8 bases and the J gene lost 0 bases, with 14 bases spanning the gap. From germline, CDR1 is LNHNV and CDR2 YYDKDF (reference sequence). The CDR3 reads CATRELGGSNQPQHF. CDR3 sequence (DNA): TGTGCCACCCGCGAATTGGGGGGTAGCAATCAGCCCCAGCATTTT.